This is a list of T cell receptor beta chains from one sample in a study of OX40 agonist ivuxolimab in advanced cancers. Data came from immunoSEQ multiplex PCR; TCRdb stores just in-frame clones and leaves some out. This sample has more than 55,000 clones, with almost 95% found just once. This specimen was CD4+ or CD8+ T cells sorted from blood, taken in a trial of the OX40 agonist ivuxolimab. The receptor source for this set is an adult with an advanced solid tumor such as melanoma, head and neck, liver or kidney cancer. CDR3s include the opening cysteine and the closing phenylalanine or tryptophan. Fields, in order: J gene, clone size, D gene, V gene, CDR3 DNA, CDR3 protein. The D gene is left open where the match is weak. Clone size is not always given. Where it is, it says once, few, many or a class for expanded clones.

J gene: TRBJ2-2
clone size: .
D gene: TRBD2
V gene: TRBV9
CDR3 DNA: TGTGCCAGCAGCGCCATCCTAGCGGGAGCCCCCGGGGAGCTGTTTTTT
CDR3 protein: CASSAILAGAPGELFF

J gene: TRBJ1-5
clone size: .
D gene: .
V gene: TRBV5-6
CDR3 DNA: TGTGCCAGCAGCTTGGCCAACGGGCAGTATAGCAATCAGCCCCAGCATTTT
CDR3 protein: CASSLANGQYSNQPQHF

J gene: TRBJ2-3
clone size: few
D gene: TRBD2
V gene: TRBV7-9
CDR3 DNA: TGTGCCAGCAGATCGTCGGTTAGCGGGACCCGTGGAGATACGCAGTATTTT
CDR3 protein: CASRSSVSGTRGDTQYF

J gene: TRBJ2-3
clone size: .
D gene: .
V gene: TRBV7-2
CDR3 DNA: TGTGCCAGCAGCTTTTGGACAGATACGCAGTATTTT
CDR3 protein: CASSFWTDTQYF

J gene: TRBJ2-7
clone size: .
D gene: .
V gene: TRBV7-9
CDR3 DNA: TGTGCCAGTAAAGGCGGGGTCTCCTACGAGCAGTACTTC
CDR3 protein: CASKGGVSYEQYF

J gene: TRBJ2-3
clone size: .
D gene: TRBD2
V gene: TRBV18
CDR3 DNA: TGTGCCAGCTCACCGGTCTCCGGGACTAGCGGTCCCACAGATACGCAGTATTTT
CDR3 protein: CASSPVSGTSGPTDTQYF

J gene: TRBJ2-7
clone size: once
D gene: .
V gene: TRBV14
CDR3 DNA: TGTGCCAGCAGCCAGAGGGGGGAGTACGAGCAGTACTTC
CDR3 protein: CASSQRGEYEQYF

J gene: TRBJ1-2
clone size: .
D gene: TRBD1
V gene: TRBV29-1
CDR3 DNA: TGCAGCGTTGAAGATGCCGCCAGGGGGCCTGACTATGGCTACACCTTC
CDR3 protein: CSVEDAARGPDYGYTF

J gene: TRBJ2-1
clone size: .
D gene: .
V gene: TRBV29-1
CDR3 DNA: TGCAGCGTTCTAGGTGGGACCCTCGTCGGTAATGAGCAGTTCTTC
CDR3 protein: CSVLGGTLVGNEQFF

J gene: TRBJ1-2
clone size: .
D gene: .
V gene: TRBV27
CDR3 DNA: TGTGCCAGCAGTTTATCCCACCGCAGTAACTATGGCTACACCTTC
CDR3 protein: CASSLSHRSNYGYTF

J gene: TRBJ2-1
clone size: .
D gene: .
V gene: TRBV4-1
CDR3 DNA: TGCGCCAGCAGCCTCGGGACTTCCCTAATGAGCTCCTACAATGAGCAGTTCTTC
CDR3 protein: CASSLGTSLMSSYNEQFF

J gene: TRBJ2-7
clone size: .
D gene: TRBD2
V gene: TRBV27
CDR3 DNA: TGTGCCAGCAGTTTGGCTAGCGGCTACGAGCAGTACTTC
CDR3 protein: CASSLASGYEQYF

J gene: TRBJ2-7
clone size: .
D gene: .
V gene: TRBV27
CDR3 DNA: TGTGCCAGCAGTACCTCCGTCGTTTCCTACGAGCAGTACTTC
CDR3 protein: CASSTSVVSYEQYF

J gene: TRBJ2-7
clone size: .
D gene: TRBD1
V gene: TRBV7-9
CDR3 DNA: TGTGCCAGCAGCCCCGGGACAGGGGCCTACGAGCAGTACTTC
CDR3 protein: CASSPGTGAYEQYF

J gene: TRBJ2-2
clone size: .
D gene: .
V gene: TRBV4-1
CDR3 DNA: TGCGCCAGCAGCCAAGGCAGGGGCAACACCGGGGAGCTGTTTTTT
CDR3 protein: CASSQGRGNTGELFF

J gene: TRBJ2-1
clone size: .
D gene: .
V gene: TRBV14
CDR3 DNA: TGTGCCAGCAGCCAGTTAGGGGGCGGGGGCCACTCCTACAATGAGCAGTTCTTC
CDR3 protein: CASSQLGGGGHSYNEQFF

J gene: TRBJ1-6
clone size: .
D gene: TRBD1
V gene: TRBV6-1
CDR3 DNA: TGTGCCAGCGCCGAAGGGACAGGGATTAATTCACCCCTCCACTTT
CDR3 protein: CASAEGTGINSPLHF

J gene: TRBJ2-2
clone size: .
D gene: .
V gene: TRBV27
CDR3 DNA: TGTGCCAGCAGCCCGGGGTTGGGCGGGGAGCTGTTTTTT
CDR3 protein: CASSPGLGGELFF

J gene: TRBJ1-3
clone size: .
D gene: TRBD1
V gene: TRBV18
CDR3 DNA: TGTGCCAGCTCACTAGAACGGACAGGGGGATTCTCTGGAAACACCATATATTTT
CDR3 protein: CASSLERTGGFSGNTIYF

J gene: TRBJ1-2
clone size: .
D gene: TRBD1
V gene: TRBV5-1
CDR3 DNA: TGCGCCAGCGGGGACGGGACAGGGGATTACTATGGCTACACCTTC
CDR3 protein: CASGDGTGDYYGYTF

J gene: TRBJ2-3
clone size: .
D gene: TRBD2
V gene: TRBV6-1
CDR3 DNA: TGTGCCAGCAGTGATATAGCGGGGTCGGCAGATACGCAGTATTTT
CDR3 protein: CASSDIAGSADTQYF

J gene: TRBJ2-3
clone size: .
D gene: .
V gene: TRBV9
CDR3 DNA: TGTGCCAGCAGCGTAATGAGCACAGATACGCAGTATTTT
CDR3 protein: CASSVMSTDTQYF

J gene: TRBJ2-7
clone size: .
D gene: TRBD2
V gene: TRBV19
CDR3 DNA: TGTGCCAGTAGTTTTGGGACTAGCGGGTATTACGAGCAGTACTTC
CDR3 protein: CASSFGTSGYYEQYF

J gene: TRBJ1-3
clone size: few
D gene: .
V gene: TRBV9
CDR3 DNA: TGTGCCAGCAGTAAGGACATCCTAAACACCATATATTTT
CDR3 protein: CASSKDILNTIYF

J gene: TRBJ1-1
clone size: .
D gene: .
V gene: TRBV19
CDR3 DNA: TGTGCCAGTATCCGTTTGGGGGTGAGGGGGTGGACTGAAGCTTTCTTT
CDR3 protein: CASIRLGVRGWTEAFF

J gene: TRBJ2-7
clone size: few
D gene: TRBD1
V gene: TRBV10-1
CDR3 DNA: TGCGCGGTGACAGGGGCCTACGAGCAGTACTTC
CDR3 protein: CAVTGAYEQYF

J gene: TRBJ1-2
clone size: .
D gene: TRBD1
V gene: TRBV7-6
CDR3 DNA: TGTGCCAGCAGCCCCGGGACAGCCGACTACACCTTC
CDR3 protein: CASSPGTADYTF

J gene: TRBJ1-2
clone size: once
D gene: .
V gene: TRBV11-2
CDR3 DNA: TGTGCCAGCAGCCCCACCGGGGCGTGGGATGGCTACACCTTC
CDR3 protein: CASSPTGAWDGYTF

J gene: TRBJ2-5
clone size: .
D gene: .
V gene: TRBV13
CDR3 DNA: TGTGCCAGCAGCCCGCCCTTACAAGAGACCCAGTACTTC
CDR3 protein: CASSPPLQETQYF

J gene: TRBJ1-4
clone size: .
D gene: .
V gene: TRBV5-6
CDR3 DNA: TGTGCCAGCAGCTTCCAGGGTGAAGACGGGAAACTGTTTTTT
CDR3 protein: CASSFQGEDGKLFF

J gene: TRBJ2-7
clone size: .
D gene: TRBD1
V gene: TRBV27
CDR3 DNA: TGTGCCAGCAGTGAGGGACAGGGGGCGTTCGAGCAGTACTTC
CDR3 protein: CASSEGQGAFEQYF

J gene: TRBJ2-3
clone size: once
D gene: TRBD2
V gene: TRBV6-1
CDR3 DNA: TGTGCCAGCAGTGACATAGCGGGAGGCCTCCGGCCAGATACGCAGTATTTT
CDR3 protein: CASSDIAGGLRPDTQYF

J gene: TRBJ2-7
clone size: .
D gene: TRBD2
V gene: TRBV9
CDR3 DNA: TGTGCCAGCAGCGTAGGGGGACTAGCGGGCTACGAGCAGTACTTC
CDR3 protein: CASSVGGLAGYEQYF

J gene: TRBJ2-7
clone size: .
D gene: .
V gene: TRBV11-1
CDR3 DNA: TGTGCCAGCAGCACAAGCTACGAGCAGTACTTC
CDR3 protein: CASSTSYEQYF

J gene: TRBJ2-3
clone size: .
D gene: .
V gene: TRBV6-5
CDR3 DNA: TGTGCCAGCAGTTACAGGGACACAGATACGCAGTATTTT
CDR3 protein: CASSYRDTDTQYF

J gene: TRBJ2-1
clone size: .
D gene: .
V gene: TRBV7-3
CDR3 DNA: TGTGCCAGCAGCCCCAGGGACTACAATGAGCAGTTCTTC
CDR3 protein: CASSPRDYNEQFF

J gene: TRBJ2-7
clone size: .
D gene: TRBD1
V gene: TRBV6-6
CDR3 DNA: TGTGCCAGCAGTTACCGATCAGGGGGACCGACCTACGAGCAGTACTTC
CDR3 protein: CASSYRSGGPTYEQYF

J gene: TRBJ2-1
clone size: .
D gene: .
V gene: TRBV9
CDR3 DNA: TGTGCCAGCAGCGTAGGAGGTTGGGGGGAAGTCAGCTACAATGAGCAGTTCTTC
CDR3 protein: CASSVGGWGEVSYNEQFF

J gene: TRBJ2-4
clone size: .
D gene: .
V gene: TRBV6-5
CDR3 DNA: TGTGCCAGCAGTTATTCAACTACACAGGCGGGCATTCAGTACTTC
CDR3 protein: CASSYSTTQAGIQYF

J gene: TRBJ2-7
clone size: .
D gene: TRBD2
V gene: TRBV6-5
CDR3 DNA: TGTGCCAGCAGTCTCGGAGTAGCGGGGCCCTACGAGCAGTACTTC
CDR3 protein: CASSLGVAGPYEQYF

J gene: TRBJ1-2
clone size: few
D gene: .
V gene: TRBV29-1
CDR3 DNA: TGCAGCGTTACTACCCCCCCTTTCGCGTCGGTGGAGGATGGCTACACCTTC
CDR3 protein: CSVTTPPFASVEDGYTF